The 10 T cell receptor beta chains in this list originate from one sample, sequenced in a study of cytomegalovirus exposure and HLA in healthy donors. This PCR relied on a set of 60 Vbeta primers and 13 Jbeta primers. Generated by immunoSEQ multiplex PCR, the TCRdb table keeps only in-frame clones and is missing some. The ten most abundant clones cover 9.5% to 15% of a sample with 45,000 to 65,000 clones. Sequencing used PBMCs. These TCRs come from a man aged 18 to 30 in good health and CMV-seropositive.

This rearrangement joins TRBV2 to TRBJ2-7, with D tentatively TRBD1 (6 bases). This CDR3 contains 13 residues. V lost 8 bases, J lost 7 bases, and 18 bases lay in between. The germline V gene encodes CDR1 SNHLY and CDR2 FYNNEI. CDR3 DNA: TGTGCCAGCCTGCCTTTACAGGGAATGGAGCAGTACTTC. It codes for CASLPLQGMEQYF.

The chain combines TRBV28 with TRBJ2-2, with TRBD1 matching over 9 bases. The ends lost 2 bases at V and 9 bases at J; junction bases unmatched: 7. Germline V CDR1 and CDR2: MDHEN, SYDVKM. There are 15 residues in the CDR3. The CDR3 loop reads CASSLPGQGVRELFF. In DNA form, the CDR3 reads TGTGCCAGCAGTTTACCGGGACAGGGAGTCCGGGAGCTGTTTTTT.

V and J are TRBV7-2 and TRBJ2-7, with TRBD1 matching over 7 bases. J was trimmed by 4 bases and V by 3 bases; bases with no gene match: 21. The CDR3 totals 19 residues. Germline V gives CDR1 SGHTA, CDR2 FQGNSA. The CDR3 DNA reads TGTGCCAGCAGCTTCAAAGGTCCTCACAGACAGGGAAAAGGGTACGAGCAGTACTTC. The encoded protein is CASSFKGPHRQGKGYEQYF.

This rearrangement joins TRBV11-1 to TRBJ1-6; TRBD1 agrees at 8 bases. With V trimmed by 5 bases and J by 7 bases, 4 bases remained unmatched. CDR1 and CDR2 (germline): SGHAT, FQDESV (reference sequence). CDR3 size: 14 residues. CDR3 region: CASSADRGNSPLHF. The DNA of the CDR3 is TGTGCCAGCAGCGCCGACAGGGGAAATTCACCCCTCCACTTT.

V and J are TRBV5-6 and TRBJ2-7; D may be TRBD1 (6 bases). Germline V CDR1 and CDR2: SGHDT, YYEEEE. The CDR3 is 14 amino acids. The V gene lost 0 bases and the J gene lost 0 bases, with 7 bases spanning the gap. The CDR3 nucleotides are TGTGCCAGCAGCTTGGGGGACAACTCCTACGAGCAGTACTTC. Protein: CASSLGDNSYEQYF.

This rearrangement joins TRBV6-1 to TRBJ1-2; no firm D call. This CDR3 is built from 16 residues. Germline loops: CDR1 MNHNS, CDR2 SASEGT. Trimming took 3 bases from V and 5 from J, leaving 19 bases between them. CDR3 residues: CASSDRGSPSRYGYTF. The CDR3 DNA is TGTGCCAGCAGTGATCGGGGAAGTCCGTCAAGATATGGCTACACCTTC.

The chain joins TRBV5-1 to TRBJ2-2; a weak D match, TRBD1 (5 bases). Germline V lookup: CDR1 SGHRS, CDR2 YFSETQ. The CDR3 is 14 amino acids. V lost 0 bases, J lost 3 bases, and 6 bases lay in between. This chain's CDR3 is CASSLAGYTGELFF. The DNA of the CDR3 is TGCGCCAGCAGCTTGGCAGGGTACACCGGGGAGCTGTTTTTT.

V gene TRBV19 combines with J gene TRBJ2-7, with TRBD2 identical over 7 bases. The CDR3 spans 14 residues. Germline assignment: CDR1 LNHDA and CDR2 SQIVND (reference sequence). J gave up 5 bases and V 0 bases, and 4 bases lay outside the gene matches. Here the CDR3 DNA reads TGTGCCAGTAGTATAGAGGGGGGGAGGGACGAGCAGTACTTC. It is translated as CASSIEGGRDEQYF. The variable domain in full, with the rest retrieved from reference TRBV19 and TRBJ2-7, is DGGITQSPKYLFRKEGQNVTLSCEQNLNHDAMYWYRQDPGQGLRLIYYSQIVNDFQKGDIAEGYSVSREKKESFPLTVTSAQKNPTAFYLCASSIEGGRDEQYFGPGTRLTVT.

The chain joins TRBV10-2 to TRBJ1-1; no reliable D call. This CDR3 is 15 amino acids long. Germline V gene lookup returns CDR1 WSHSY and CDR2 SAAADI. The V gene lost 3 bases and the J gene lost 1 base, with 12 bases spanning the gap. In DNA, the CDR3 is TGCGCCAGCAGTGAATTTGGCTTAGCGAACACTGAAGCTTTCTTT. Protein: CASSEFGLANTEAFF.

This chain links TRBV4-1 with TRBJ2-2, with 8 bases identical to TRBD2. The CDR3 has 16 residues. Unmatched junction bases numbered 18, after V lost 3 bases and J lost 15 bases. Germline assignment: CDR1 MGHRA and CDR2 YSYEKL. This CDR3 reads CASSQGYGRAAGEVFF. CDR3 sequence (DNA): TGCGCCAGCAGCCAGGGGTACGGGAGGGCCGCGGGAGAAGTGTTTTTT.